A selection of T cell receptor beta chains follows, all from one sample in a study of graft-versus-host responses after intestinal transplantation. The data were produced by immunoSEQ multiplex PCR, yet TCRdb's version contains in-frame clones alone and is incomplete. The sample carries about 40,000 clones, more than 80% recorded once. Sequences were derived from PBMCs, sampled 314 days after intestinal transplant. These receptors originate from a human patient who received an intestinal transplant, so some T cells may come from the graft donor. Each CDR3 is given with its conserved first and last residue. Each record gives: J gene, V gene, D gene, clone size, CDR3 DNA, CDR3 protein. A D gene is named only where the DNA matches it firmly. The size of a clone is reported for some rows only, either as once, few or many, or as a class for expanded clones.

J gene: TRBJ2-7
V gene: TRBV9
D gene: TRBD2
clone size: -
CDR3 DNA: TGTGCCAGCAGCGACGGACTAGCGGGAGTGAACGAGCAGTACTTC
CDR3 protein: CASSDGLAGVNEQYF

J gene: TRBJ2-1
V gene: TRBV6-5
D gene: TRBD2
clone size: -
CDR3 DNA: TGTGCCAGCAGTTGGGGACTAGCGGACAATGAGCAGTTCTTC
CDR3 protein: CASSWGLADNEQFF

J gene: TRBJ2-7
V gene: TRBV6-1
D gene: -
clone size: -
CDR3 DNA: TGTGCCAGCAGTAACGGACTAAATGCAATCGGCGAGCAGTACTTC
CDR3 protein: CASSNGLNAIGEQYF

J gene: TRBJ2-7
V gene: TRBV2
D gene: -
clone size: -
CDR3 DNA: TGTGCCACCGCGTTCAAACAGGGTCCCTGGAGGTACGAGCAGTACTTC
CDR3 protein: CATAFKQGPWRYEQYF

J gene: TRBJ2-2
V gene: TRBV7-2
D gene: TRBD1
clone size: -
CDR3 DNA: TGTGCCAGCAGCTTAGCTCAGGGGGCGAGGACCGGGGAGCTGTTTTTT
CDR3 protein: CASSLAQGARTGELFF

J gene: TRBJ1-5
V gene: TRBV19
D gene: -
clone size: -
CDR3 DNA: TGTGCCAGTAGTATAGATCGGGGTGGCAATCAGCCCCAGCATTTT
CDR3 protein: CASSIDRGGNQPQHF

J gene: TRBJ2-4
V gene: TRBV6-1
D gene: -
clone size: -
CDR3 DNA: TGTGCCAGCAGTGAAGAGTGGGCCAAAAACATTCAGTACTTC
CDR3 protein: CASSEEWAKNIQYF

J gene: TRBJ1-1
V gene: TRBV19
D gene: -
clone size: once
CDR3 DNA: TGTGCCAGTACTGAGGGGTGGTACACTGAAGCTTTCTTT
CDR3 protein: CASTEGWYTEAFF

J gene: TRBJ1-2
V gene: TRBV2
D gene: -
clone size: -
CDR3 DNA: TGTGCCAGCAGTGAGGCTAACTATGGCTACACCTTC
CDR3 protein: CASSEANYGYTF

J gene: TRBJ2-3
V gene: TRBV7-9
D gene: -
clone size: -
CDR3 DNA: TGTGCCAGCAGCTTAGCGGTCGGGGGGCCCACAGATACGCAGTATTTT
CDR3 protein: CASSLAVGGPTDTQYF

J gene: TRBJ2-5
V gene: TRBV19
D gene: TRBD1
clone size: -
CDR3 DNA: TGTGCCAGTAGTATGGGCCCCCCCACAGGGGATGGGGAGACCCAGTACTTC
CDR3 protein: CASSMGPPTGDGETQYF

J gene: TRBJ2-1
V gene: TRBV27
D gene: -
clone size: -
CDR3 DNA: TGTGCCAGCAGTTTGCTCGGACAGACCAACAATGAGCAGTTCTTC
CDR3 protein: CASSLLGQTNNEQFF

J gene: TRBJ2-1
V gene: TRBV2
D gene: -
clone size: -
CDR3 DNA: TGTGCCAGCAGTGAACGGGAGCCTGGATACAATGAGCAGTTCTTC
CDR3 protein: CASSEREPGYNEQFF

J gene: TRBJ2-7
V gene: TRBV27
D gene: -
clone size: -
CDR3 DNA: TGTGCCAGCAGCTTCTACTGGAGGGGCCCCTACGAGCAGTACTTC
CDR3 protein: CASSFYWRGPYEQYF

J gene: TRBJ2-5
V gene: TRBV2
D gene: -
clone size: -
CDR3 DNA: TGTGCCAGCATGGGGGGCGGACGGGAGACCCAGTACTTC
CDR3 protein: CASMGGGRETQYF

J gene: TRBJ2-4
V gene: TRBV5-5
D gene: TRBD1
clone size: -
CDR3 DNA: TGTGCCAGCAACTCCGGACAGGGGTGGACAGACATTCAGTACTTC
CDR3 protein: CASNSGQGWTDIQYF

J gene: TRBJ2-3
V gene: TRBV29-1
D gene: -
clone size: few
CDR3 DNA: TGCAGCGTGGTTGGGCAGGACGGCACAGATACGCAGTATTTT
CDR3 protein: CSVVGQDGTDTQYF

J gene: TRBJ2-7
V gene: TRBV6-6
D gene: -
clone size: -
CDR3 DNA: TGTGCCAGCAGTTACTCGAGGGACGAGCAGTACTTC
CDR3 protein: CASSYSRDEQYF

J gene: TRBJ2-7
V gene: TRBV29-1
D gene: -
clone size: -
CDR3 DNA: TGCAGCGTTGACGGCGGCGTCGAGCAGTACTTC
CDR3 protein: CSVDGGVEQYF

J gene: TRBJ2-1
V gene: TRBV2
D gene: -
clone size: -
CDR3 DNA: TGTGCCAGCAGTGACGTGAGGGGGTACAATGAGCAGTTCTTC
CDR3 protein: CASSDVRGYNEQFF

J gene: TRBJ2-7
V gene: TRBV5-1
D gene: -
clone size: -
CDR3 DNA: TGCGCCAGCAGCTTGGCCGGGACAACCTCCTACGAGCAGTACTTC
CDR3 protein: CASSLAGTTSYEQYF

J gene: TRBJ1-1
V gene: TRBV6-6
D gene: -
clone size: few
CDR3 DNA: TGTGCCAGCAGTGACAGAAACACTGAAGCTTTCTTT
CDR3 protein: CASSDRNTEAFF

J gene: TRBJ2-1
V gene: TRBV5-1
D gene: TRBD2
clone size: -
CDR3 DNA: TGCGCCAGCAGCCCAATTAGCGGGAGTATAAATGAGCAGTTCTTC
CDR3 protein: CASSPISGSINEQFF

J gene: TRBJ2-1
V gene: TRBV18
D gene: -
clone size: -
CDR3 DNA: TGTGCCAGCTCACCATCACCAGCCTTGGGGCAATTCTACAATGAGCAGTTCTTC
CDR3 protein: CASSPSPALGQFYNEQFF